The 5 T cell receptor beta chains below all came from one sample that was sequenced in a study of blood T cell repertoires in COVID-19. The protocol was immunoSEQ multiplex PCR, while the TCRdb copy is restricted to in-frame clones and leaves out a portion. The data contain under 200,000 clones, roughly 90% of them singletons. The sequenced sample was PBMCs or T cells enriched from blood (not recorded which). Receptors originate from a woman between 50 and 59 years old who had recovered from COVID-19.

The rearrangement links TRBV13 to TRBJ1-2; D perhaps matches TRBD1 (5 bases). The CDR3 totals 15 residues. Germline assignment: CDR1 PRHDT and CDR2 FYEKMQ (reference sequence). Between the trimmed V and J ends, which lost 5 bases and 1 base, there was a span of 14 bases. CDR3 residues: CASSHEQGINYGYTF. CDR3 DNA: TGTGCCAGCAGCCACGAGCAGGGAATTAACTATGGCTACACCTTC.

This chain connects TRBV7-9 to TRBJ1-3; D unclear. V gave up 0 bases and J gave up 2 bases, with 14 bases separating them. This CDR3 has 17 amino acids. Germline CDR1 reads SEHNR; CDR2 reads FQNEAQ (reference sequence). The CDR3 is CASSLALSGAPGNTIYF. In DNA, the CDR3 is TGTGCCAGCAGCTTAGCGTTATCAGGTGCCCCTGGAAACACCATATATTTT.

J is TRBJ1-5 and V is TRBV6-2 or TRBV6-3; D possibly corresponds to TRBD1 (6 bases). The germline V and J ends were trimmed by 4 bases and 2 bases, with 18 bases remaining between them. This CDR3 contains 17 residues. In germline, CDR1 is MNHEY, CDR2 SVGEGT. The CDR3 here is CASSWTATGVGNQPQHF. CDR3 nucleotides: TGTGCCAGCAGTTGGACAGCCACCGGGGTCGGCAATCAGCCCCAGCATTTT.

The chain is built from TRBV6-5 and TRBJ2-7, with TRBD1 matching over 9 bases. CDR3 length: 11 residues. J lost 6 bases, V lost 8 bases, and 2 bases had no gene match. Germline V lookup: CDR1 MNHEY, CDR2 SVGAGI. DNA for the CDR3: TGTGCCAGCGGGACAGGGCCCGAGCAGTACTTC. Protein sequence: CASGTGPEQYF.

The table lists this clone with a count of one. The chain combines TRBV13 with TRBJ1-2, with a weak D call TRBD1 (6 bases). V was shortened by 3 bases and J by 4 bases, with 15 bases between the two germline ends. The CDR3 has 15 residues. CDR1 and CDR2 (germline): PRHDT, FYEKMQ (reference sequence). CDR3 coding DNA: TGTGCCAGCAGCTTCACATCGGACAGCTCCTATGGCTACACCTTC. This translates into CASSFTSDSSYGYTF.